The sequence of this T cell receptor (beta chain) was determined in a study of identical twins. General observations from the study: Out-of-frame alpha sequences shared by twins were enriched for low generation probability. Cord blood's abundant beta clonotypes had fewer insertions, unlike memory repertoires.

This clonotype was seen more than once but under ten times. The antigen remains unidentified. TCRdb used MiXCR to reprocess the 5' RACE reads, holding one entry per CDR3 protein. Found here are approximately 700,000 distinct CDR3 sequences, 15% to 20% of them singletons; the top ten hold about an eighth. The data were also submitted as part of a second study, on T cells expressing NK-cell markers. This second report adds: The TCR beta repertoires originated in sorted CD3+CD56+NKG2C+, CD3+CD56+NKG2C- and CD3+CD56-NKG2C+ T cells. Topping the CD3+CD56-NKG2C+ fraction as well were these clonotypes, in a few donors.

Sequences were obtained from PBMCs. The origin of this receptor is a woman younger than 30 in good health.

The CDR3 here is CASSSLRRQGRGAGAFF. The CDR3 coding sequence is TGTGCCAGCAGTTCCCTAAGAAGACAGGGTAGAGGCGCGGGCGCTTTCTTT. The genes are TRBV6-2 or TRBV6-3 and TRBJ1-1; 7 nucleotides line up with TRBD1. The germline V gene has CDR1 MNHEY and CDR2 SVGEGT. J was trimmed by 11 bases and V by 4 bases; bases with no gene match: 22. The CDR3 runs 17 residues.